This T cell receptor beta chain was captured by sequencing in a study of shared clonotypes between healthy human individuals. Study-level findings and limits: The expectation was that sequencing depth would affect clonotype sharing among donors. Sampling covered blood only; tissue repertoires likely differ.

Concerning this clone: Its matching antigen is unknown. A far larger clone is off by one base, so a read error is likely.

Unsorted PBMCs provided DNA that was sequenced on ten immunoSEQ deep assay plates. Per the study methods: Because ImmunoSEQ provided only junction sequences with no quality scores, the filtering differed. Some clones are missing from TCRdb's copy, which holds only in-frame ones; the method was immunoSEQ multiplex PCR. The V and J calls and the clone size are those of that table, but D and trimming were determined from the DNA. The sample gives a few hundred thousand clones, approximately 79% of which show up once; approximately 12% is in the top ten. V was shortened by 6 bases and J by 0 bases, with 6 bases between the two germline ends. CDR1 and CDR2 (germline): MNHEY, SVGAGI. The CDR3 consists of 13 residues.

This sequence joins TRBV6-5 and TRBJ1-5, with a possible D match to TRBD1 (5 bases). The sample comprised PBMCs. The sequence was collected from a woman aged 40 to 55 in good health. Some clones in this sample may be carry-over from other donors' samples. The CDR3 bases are TGTGCCAGCAGACAGGATAGCAATCAGCCCCAGCATTTT. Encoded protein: CASRQDSNQPQHF.